The source of this T cell receptor beta chain is a study of technical replicates of blood from a handful of donors (dated by TCRdb to about 2017). As concerns this clone: Its antigen is not yet known. Base qualities are not provided; no much larger clone lies one nucleotide away.

Receptor libraries were prepared by the immunoSEQ multiplex PCR assay. TCRdb provides this immuneACCESS table in a form limited to in-frame rearrangements. Some clones are lacking; in checked studies, under half of them reflect an unresolved V gene, and why the rest are absent is not known. The sample table lists about 48,000 clones, approximately 90% of them with a count of one. The ten largest clones take up 3% to 4% of the sample. V is shortened by 0 bases, J by 1 base, and the region joining them spans 7 bases. The CDR3 holds 14 amino acids from the cysteine to the phenylalanine. Just CDR3 DNA is preserved here, 42 bases in frame from base 1. The germline V gene provides CDR1 SGHRS and CDR2 YFSETQ.

The origin of this receptor is a human donor in good health. Some clones in this sample may be carry-over from other donors' samples. Input material: PBMCs. The V and J segments used are TRBV5-1 and TRBJ1-1; the D gene assignment is ambiguous. The DNA sequence follows: TGCGCCAGCAGCTTGGCCTTACAGAACACTGAAGCTTTCTTT. This yields the protein CASSLALQNTEAFF.